The 18 T cell receptor beta chains given below trace back to one sample, sequenced in a study of blood T cell repertoires in COVID-19. Produced via immunoSEQ multiplex PCR; TCRdb's table is partial and in-frame only. The table lists roughly 27,000 clones, 60% to 85% of them singletons, with around 16% in the top ten. The sample comprised peripheral blood. Receptors were obtained from a man older than 75 with active or convalescent COVID-19.

This clone showed up just a few times. The CDR3 spells CASMTAEGLDEQFF. The CDR3 DNA reads TGCGCCAGCATGACGGCCGAGGGATTGGATGAGCAGTTCTTC. The chain uses TRBV4-1 and TRBJ2-1, with D perhaps TRBD2 (5 bases). CDR1 is MGHRA and CDR2 is YSYEKL in the germline V gene. Trimming removed 7 bases from V and 8 bases from J, with 18 bases in between. There are 14 residues in the CDR3.

This chain links TRBV5-4 with TRBJ1-2, with 9 bases aligning to TRBD1. The germline V gene encodes CDR1 SGHNT and CDR2 YYREEE (reference sequence). The CDR3 is 15 amino acids. V was clipped by 4 bases and J by 0 bases; unmatched bases: 4. The CDR3 DNA reads as TGTGCCAGCAGCCCCCGACAGGGGGCTAACTATGGCTACACCTTC. Its protein product is CASSPRQGANYGYTF.

This chain joins TRBV10-1 and TRBJ2-5, with 7 bases aligning to TRBD2. This CDR3 is 13 amino acids long. Germline lookup yields CDR1 WNHNN and CDR2 SYGVQD (reference sequence). Trimming cost V 4 bases and J 5 bases; bases outside gene matches: 4. CDR3 in DNA: TGCGCCAGCAGTGGGACTAGTTGGGAGACCCAGTACTTC. Translating gives CASSGTSWETQYF.

The V and J genes are TRBV6-2 or TRBV6-3 and TRBJ2-5; a weak D match, TRBD2 (5 bases). The ends were cut back, 4 bases at V and 5 bases at J, with 17 bases in the middle. CDR3 length: 15 amino acids. In germline, CDR1 is MNHEY, CDR2 SVGEGT. Here the CDR3 reads CASSSPTRGYETQYF. In DNA, the CDR3 is TGTGCCAGCAGTTCGCCAACTAGAGGCTACGAGACCCAGTACTTC.

The chain carries TRBV10-3 and TRBJ1-4; 9 bases align to TRBD1. This CDR3 has 13 residues. After removal of 6 bases from V and 7 bases from J, the junction contained 3 bases not matched to a gene. Germline lookup yields CDR1 ENHRY and CDR2 SYGVKD. CDR3 amino acids: CAIRKDRGEKLFF. CDR3 sequence (DNA): TGTGCCATCAGGAAGGACAGGGGTGAAAAACTGTTTTTT.

The chain recombines TRBV29-1 with TRBJ2-7; 13 bases map to TRBD2. This CDR3 region has 17 residues. Looked up from germline, CDR1 is SQVTM and CDR2 is ANQGSEA. After removal of 0 bases from V and 3 bases from J, the junction contained 8 bases not matched to a gene. The CDR3, as DNA: TGCAGCGTTGAAGATCGTAGGCGGACTAGCGGGAGCTACGAGCAGTACTTC. Amino acid sequence: CSVEDRRRTSGSYEQYF.

This clone is judged medium-sized. The rearrangement links TRBV7-2 to TRBJ1-5; D is unresolved. The CDR3 loop spans 14 amino acids. CDR1 and CDR2 (germline): SGHTA, FQGNSA. V gave up 0 bases and J gave up 3 bases, with 6 bases separating them. CDR3 nucleotide sequence: TGTGCCAGCAGCTTAGCAGGACTCAATCAGCCCCAGCATTTT. Protein sequence: CASSLAGLNQPQHF.

V and J are TRBV6-5 and TRBJ1-2; 8 bases map to TRBD1. V trimming: 5 bases; J trimming: 9 bases; junction bases outside the gene matches: 5. The CDR3 is 12 amino acids. Germline V lookup: CDR1 MNHEY, CDR2 SVGAGI. The CDR3 sequence is CASSPGQGRYTF. In DNA, the CDR3 is TGTGCCAGCAGTCCCGGACAGGGTCGCTACACCTTC.

This chain links TRBV12-3 or TRBV12-4 with TRBJ1-1; possibly TRBD1 for D (5 bases). Deletions cut 7 bases from V and 4 bases from J, with 13 bases between. This CDR3 comprises 13 residues. Written as DNA, the CDR3 is TGTGCCAGCAAACCTGGGGGGTCCACTGAAGCTTTCTTT. Translated, it gives CASKPGGSTEAFF.

The chain links TRBV6-5 to TRBJ1-1, with 7 nucleotides matching TRBD1. From germline, CDR1 is MNHEY and CDR2 SVGAGI. V shed 2 bases and J 1 base; nucleotides not matched to a gene: 4. The CDR3 has 15 amino acids. CDR3 protein: CASSYKTGQNTEAFF. CDR3 DNA: TGTGCCAGCAGTTACAAGACAGGGCAGAACACTGAAGCTTTCTTT.

The chain combines TRBV4-1 with TRBJ1-1, with 10 nucleotides matching TRBD1. V shed 1 base and J 6 bases; nucleotides not matched to a gene: 5. Germline V gene sequence: CDR1 MGHRA, CDR2 YSYEKL. There are 15 residues in the CDR3. The CDR3 here is CASSQGDRGRPEAFF. In DNA, the CDR3 is TGCGCCAGCAGCCAAGGGGACAGGGGACGCCCTGAAGCTTTCTTT.

This clone was seen a handful of times. This sequence joins TRBV19 and TRBJ2-2; TRBD2 matches at 10 bases. The CDR3 loop spans 17 amino acids. After removal of 0 bases from V and 6 bases from J, the junction contained 7 bases not matched to a gene. The germline V gene has CDR1 LNHDA and CDR2 SQIVND (reference sequence). The CDR3: CASSIDLASGSAGELFF. The CDR3 DNA reads TGTGCCAGTAGTATAGATCTCGCTAGCGGGAGCGCCGGGGAGCTGTTTTTT. The full variable domain, rest sourced from reference TRBV19 and TRBJ2-2, is DGGITQSPKYLFRKEGQNVTLSCEQNLNHDAMYWYRQDPGQGLRLIYYSQIVNDFQKGDIAEGYSVSREKKESFPLTVTSAQKNPTAFYLCASSIDLASGSAGELFFGEGSRLTVL.

This clone was seen once. The chain has TRBV27 and TRBJ1-2; 7 bases are a match to TRBD1. With 1 base clipped from V and 6 bases from J, the junction kept 8 bases outside the gene matches. The CDR3 covers 15 residues. The germline CDR1 and CDR2 sequences are MNHEY and SMNVEV (reference sequence). This CDR3 reads CASSLFAGGGNGYTF. The CDR3 DNA reads as TGTGCCAGCAGTTTATTTGCAGGGGGTGGGAATGGCTACACCTTC.

This clone was seen only a few times. This chain joins TRBV29-1 and TRBJ2-1; 7 positions match TRBD2. The germline V gene encodes CDR1 SQVTM and CDR2 ANQGSEA. The CDR3 spans 14 residues. The ends lost 6 bases at V and 4 bases at J; junction bases unmatched: 9. The CDR3 DNA follows: TGCAGCGTCTCTAGCGGATTCTCGTACAATGAGCAGTTCTTC. This translates into CSVSSGFSYNEQFF.

V usage is TRBV3-1 (or the pseudogene TRBV3-2) and J usage is TRBJ2-6, with D maybe TRBD2 (6 bases). This CDR3 has 17 residues. Germline CDR1 reads LGHDT; CDR2 reads YNNKEL (reference sequence). Trimming pared 6 bases from V and 0 bases from J, leaving 15 bases between. The CDR3 here is CASRPGGTHSGANVLTF. The DNA for the CDR3 is TGTGCCAGCAGGCCCGGAGGGACCCACTCTGGGGCCAACGTCCTGACTTTC.

The chain uses TRBV28 and TRBJ2-6; D gene uncertain. Germline CDR1 reads MDHEN; CDR2 reads SYDVKM. This CDR3 spans 16 amino acids. Trimming stripped 7 bases from V and 0 bases from J, with 13 bases between. DNA of the CDR3: TGTGCCAGCAACCCCGGCGGCGACTCTGGGGCCAACGTCCTGACTTTC. This translates into CASNPGGDSGANVLTF.

This clone has more than one count but fewer than ten. The J gene is TRBJ2-7, the V gene TRBV28; weak D call: TRBD1 (5 bases). This CDR3 is built from 13 residues. Germline CDR1 is MDHEN and CDR2 is SYDVKM. Trimming shortened V by 10 bases and J by 9 bases, and 22 bases separated the two germline ends. Here the CDR3 reads CATTRGGLTWQYF. Here the CDR3 DNA reads TGTGCCACCACAAGGGGCGGCCTTACGTGGCAGTACTTC.

The gene calls are TRBV28 and TRBJ1-5; 7 bases are a match to TRBD1. The J segment lost 3 bases and the V segment lost 5 bases, leaving 16 bases of the junction unmatched. The CDR3 loop spans 18 amino acids. From germline, CDR1 is MDHEN and CDR2 SYDVKM. The CDR3 DNA follows: TGTGCCAGCAGTCCCCTCGGACAGGTCTCTTCCTTCAATCAGCCCCAGCATTTT. Residues: CASSPLGQVSSFNQPQHF.